This TCR beta chain was obtained from a study of identical twins. From the 5' RACE reads, TCRdb called clonotypes with MiXCR, one entry per CDR3 protein. The profile shows approximately 210,000 distinct CDR3 sequences, 6% to 7% of them singletons. Comment on this clonotype: Its target is not known.

V shed 0 bases and J 3 bases; nucleotides not matched to a gene: 6. The CDR3 runs to 17 residues. Looked up from germline, CDR1 is SGHKS and CDR2 is YYEKEE (reference sequence). Study-wide points: The study reached conclusions through statistical analysis that was cross-sectional, not following the same donors.

This sample was shared with a second study, whose subject was T cells expressing NK-cell markers. From that paper: Each TCR beta repertoire originated in sorted T cells that were CD3+CD56+NKG2C+, CD3+CD56+NKG2C- or CD3+CD56-NKG2C+. Once again these clonotypes came out on top in the CD3+CD56-NKG2C+ fraction of several donors.

J is TRBJ1-4 and V is TRBV5-5, with 9 bases matching TRBD1. Sequencing was done on a sample of CD8+ T cells sorted from blood. This receptor was taken from a woman aged 18-29 years in good health. The CDR3 spells CASSLAGQGLANEKLFF. The DNA for the CDR3 is TGTGCCAGCAGCTTGGCCGGACAGGGGCTGGCTAATGAAAAACTGTTTTTT.